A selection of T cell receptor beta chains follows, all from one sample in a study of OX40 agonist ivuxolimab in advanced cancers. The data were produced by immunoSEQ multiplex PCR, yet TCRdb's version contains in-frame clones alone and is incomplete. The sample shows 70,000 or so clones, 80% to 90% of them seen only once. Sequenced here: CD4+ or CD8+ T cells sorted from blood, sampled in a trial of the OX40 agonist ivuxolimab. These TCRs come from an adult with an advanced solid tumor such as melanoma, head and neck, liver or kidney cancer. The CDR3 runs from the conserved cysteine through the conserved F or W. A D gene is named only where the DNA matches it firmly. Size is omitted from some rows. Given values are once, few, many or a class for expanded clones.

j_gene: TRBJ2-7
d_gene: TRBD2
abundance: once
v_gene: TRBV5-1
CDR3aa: CASSLPGGSYEQYF
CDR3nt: TGCGCCAGCAGCTTGCCGGGGGGCTCCTACGAGCAGTACTTC

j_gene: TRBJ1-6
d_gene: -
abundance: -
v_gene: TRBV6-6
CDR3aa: CASLATADSYNSPLHF
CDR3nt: TGTGCCAGCCTAGCTACGGCCGACTCCTATAATTCACCCCTCCACTTT

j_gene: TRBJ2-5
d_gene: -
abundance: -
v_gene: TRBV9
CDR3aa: CASSGNQETQYF
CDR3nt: TGTGCCAGCAGCGGTAACCAAGAGACCCAGTACTTC

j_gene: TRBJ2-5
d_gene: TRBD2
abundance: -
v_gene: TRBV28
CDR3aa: CASSLGTSGIQETQYF
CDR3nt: TGTGCCAGCAGTCTCGGGACTAGCGGGATTCAAGAGACCCAGTACTTC

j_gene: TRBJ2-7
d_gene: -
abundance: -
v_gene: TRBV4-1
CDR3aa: CASSQGQSSYEQYF
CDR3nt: TGCGCCAGCAGCCAAGGACAGAGCTCCTACGAGCAGTACTTC

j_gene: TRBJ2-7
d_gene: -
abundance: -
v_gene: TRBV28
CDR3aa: CASSLPGQFYEQYF
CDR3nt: TGTGCCAGCAGTTTACCTGGACAGTTCTACGAGCAGTACTTC

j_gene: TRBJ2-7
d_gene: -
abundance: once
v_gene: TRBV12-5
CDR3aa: CASGCGSARITDRDEQYF
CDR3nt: TGTGCTAGTGGTTGCGGGTCCGCTAGAATCACGGATCGGGATGAGCAGTACTTC

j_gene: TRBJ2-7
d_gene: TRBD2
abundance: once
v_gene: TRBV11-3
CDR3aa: CASSPGTSGSSEQYF
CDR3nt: TGTGCCAGCAGCCCGGGGACTAGCGGGAGCTCGGAGCAGTACTTC

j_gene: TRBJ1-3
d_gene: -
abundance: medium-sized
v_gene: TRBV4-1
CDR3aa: CASSLTDSGNTIYF
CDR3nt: TGCGCCAGCAGCCTAACAGACTCTGGAAACACCATATATTTT

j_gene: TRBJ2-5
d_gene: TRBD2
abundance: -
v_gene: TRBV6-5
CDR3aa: CASSRIAGQETQYF
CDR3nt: TGTGCCAGCAGTAGGATAGCGGGGCAAGAGACCCAGTACTTC

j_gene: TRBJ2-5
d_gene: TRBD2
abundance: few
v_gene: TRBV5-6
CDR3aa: CASSNIRLARGETQYF
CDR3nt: TGTGCCAGCAGCAACATTAGACTAGCTCGGGGAGAGACCCAGTACTTC

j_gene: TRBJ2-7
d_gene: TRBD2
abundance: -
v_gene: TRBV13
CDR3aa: CASSARTSGRANYEQYF
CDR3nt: TGTGCCAGCAGCGCCCGGACTAGCGGGAGGGCGAACTACGAGCAGTACTTC

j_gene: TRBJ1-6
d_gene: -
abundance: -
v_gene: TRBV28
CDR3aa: CASSPRGRGNSPLHF
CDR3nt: TGTGCCAGCAGTCCCCGGGGCCGGGGTAACTCACCCCTCCACTTT

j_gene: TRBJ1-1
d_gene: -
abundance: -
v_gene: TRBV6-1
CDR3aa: CASKGYGDTEAFF
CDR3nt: TGTGCCAGCAAGGGGTACGGTGACACTGAAGCTTTCTTT

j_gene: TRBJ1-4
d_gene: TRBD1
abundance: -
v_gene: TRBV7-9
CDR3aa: CASSSGDSNEKLFF
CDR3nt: TGTGCCAGCAGCTCGGGGGACAGTAATGAAAAACTGTTTTTT

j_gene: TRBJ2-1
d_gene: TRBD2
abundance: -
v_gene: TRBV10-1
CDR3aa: CASSPGLAGGEQFF
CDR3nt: TGCGCCAGCAGCCCGGGACTAGCGGGAGGTGAGCAGTTCTTC

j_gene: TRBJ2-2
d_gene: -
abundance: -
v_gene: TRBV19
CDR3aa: CASSNQARELFF
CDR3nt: TGTGCCAGTAGTAACCAGGCCAGGGAGCTGTTTTTT

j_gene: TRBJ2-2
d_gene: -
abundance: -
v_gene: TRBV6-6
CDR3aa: CASRQGVGGELFF
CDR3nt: TGTGCCAGCAGACAGGGAGTCGGCGGGGAGCTGTTTTTT

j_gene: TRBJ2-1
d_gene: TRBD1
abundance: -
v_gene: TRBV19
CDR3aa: CASGLGQAPTGEQFF
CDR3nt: TGTGCCAGTGGACTCGGACAGGCCCCGACGGGGGAGCAGTTCTTC

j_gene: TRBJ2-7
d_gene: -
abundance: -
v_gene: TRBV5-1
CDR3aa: CASTGTYLSQDEQYF
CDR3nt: TGCGCCAGCACCGGGACCTACTTATCACAGGACGAGCAGTACTTC

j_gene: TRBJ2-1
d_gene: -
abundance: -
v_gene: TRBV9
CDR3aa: CASSQGRWNEQFF
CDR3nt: TGTGCCAGCAGCCAAGGGAGGTGGAATGAGCAGTTCTTC

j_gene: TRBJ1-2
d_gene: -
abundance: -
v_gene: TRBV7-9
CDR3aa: CASSDGAPGAGYTF
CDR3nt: TGTGCCAGCAGTGACGGAGCACCTGGGGCTGGCTACACCTTC

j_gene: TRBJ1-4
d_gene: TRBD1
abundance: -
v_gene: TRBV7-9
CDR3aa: CASSSGTGDEKLFF
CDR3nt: TGTGCCAGCAGCTCCGGGACAGGGGATGAAAAACTGTTTTTT

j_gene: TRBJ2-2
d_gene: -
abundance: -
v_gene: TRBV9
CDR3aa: CASSVAPQGPGELFF
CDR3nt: TGTGCCAGCAGCGTTGCACCCCAGGGACCCGGGGAGCTGTTTTTT

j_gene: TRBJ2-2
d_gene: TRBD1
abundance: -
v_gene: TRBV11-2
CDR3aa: CASSLATGALNTGELFF
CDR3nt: TGTGCCAGCAGCTTAGCCACAGGGGCCCTCAACACCGGGGAGCTGTTTTTT

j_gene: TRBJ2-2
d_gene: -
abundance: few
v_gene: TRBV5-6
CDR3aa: CASSLVTRDTGELFF
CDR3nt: TGTGCCAGCAGCTTGGTCACTAGGGACACCGGGGAGCTGTTTTTT

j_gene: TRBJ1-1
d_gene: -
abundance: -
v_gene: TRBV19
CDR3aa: CASTPGWQSQAFF
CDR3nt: TGTGCCAGTACCCCCGGCTGGCAAAGTCAAGCTTTCTTT

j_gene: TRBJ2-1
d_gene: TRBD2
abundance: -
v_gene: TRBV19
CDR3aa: CASSIKRLAATYNEQFF
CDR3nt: TGTGCCAGTAGTATAAAGAGACTAGCCGCAACCTACAATGAGCAGTTCTTC

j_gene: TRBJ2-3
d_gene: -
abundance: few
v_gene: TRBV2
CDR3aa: CASSNWGGPDTQYF
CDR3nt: TGTGCCAGCAGTAATTGGGGTGGACCAGATACGCAGTATTTT

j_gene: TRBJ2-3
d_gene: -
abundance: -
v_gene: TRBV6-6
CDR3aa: CASSYRSTDTQYF
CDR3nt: TGTGCCAGCAGTTACAGGAGCACAGATACGCAGTATTTT

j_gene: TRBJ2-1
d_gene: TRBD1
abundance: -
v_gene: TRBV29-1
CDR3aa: CSVGKTGAGNEQFF
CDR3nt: TGCAGCGTTGGAAAAACAGGGGCTGGGAATGAGCAGTTCTTC

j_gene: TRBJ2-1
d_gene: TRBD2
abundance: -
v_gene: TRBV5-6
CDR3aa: CASSFMTSSYNEQFF
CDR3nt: TGTGCCAGCAGCTTCATGACTAGCTCGTACAATGAGCAGTTCTTC

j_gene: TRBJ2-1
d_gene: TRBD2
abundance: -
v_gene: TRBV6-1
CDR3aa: CASSVAGTSFYNEQFF
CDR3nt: TGTGCCAGCAGTGTCGCCGGGACTAGCTTCTACAATGAGCAGTTCTTC

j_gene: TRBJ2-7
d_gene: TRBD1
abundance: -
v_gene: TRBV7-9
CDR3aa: CASSYGTGSFNEQYF
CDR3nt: TGTGCCAGCAGCTATGGGACAGGGTCATTCAACGAGCAGTACTTC

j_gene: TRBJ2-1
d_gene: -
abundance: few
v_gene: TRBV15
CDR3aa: CATSRAGFLRNEQFF
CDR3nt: TGTGCCACCAGCAGGGCTGGGTTCTTGCGCAATGAGCAGTTCTTC

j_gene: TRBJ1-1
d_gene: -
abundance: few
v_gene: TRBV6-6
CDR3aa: CASSATGGNTEAFF
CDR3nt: TGTGCCAGCAGTGCCACGGGTGGGAACACTGAAGCTTTCTTT